This T cell receptor (beta chain) was documented in a study of cytomegalovirus exposure and HLA in healthy donors. Broader study findings: In all likelihood, a cluster of highly shared sequence variants was a sequencing artifact.

Vbeta (60) and Jbeta (13) primers were used in the PCR. Assay used: immunoSEQ multiplex PCR; TCRdb lists only in-frame clones, some missing. The sample carries some 200,000 clones, 60% to 85% recorded once. Remarks on this clone: The antigen is unknown.

V gave up 0 bases and J gave up 10 bases; unmatched junction bases: 6. CDR1 SGHVS and CDR2 FNYEAQ come from the germline V gene. The CDR3 has 15 residues. The clonotype originates from a man aged 40-49 years in good health and CMV-seronegative. The specimen sequenced was PBMCs. This chain uses TRBV7-6 with TRBJ2-1; the match to TRBD2 covers 10 bases. The chain's CDR3 is CASSLAQGSGGEQFF. The CDR3 DNA is TGTGCCAGCAGCTTAGCGCAAGGTAGCGGGGGGGAGCAGTTCTTC.